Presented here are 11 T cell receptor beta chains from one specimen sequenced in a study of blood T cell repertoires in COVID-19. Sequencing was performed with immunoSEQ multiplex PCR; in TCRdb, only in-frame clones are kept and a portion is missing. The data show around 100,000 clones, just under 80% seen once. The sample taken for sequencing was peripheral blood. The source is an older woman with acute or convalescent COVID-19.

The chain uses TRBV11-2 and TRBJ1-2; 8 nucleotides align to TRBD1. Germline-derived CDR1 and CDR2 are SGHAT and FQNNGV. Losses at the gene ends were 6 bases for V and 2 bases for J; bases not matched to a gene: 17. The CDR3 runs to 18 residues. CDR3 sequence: CASSQVLSGGKKNYGYTF. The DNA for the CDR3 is TGTGCCAGCAGTCAAGTTCTATCAGGGGGCAAGAAAAACTATGGCTACACCTTC.

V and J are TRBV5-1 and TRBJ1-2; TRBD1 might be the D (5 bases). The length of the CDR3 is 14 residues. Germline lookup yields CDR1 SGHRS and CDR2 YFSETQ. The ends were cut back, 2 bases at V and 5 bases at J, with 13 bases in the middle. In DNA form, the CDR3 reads TGCGCCAGCAGCTTTAGTCAACAGGAGTATGGCTACACCTTC. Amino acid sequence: CASSFSQQEYGYTF. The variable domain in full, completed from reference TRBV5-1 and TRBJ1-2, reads KAGVTQTPRYLIKTRGQQVTLSCSPISGHRSVSWYQQTPGQGLQFLFEYFSETQRNKGNFPGRFSGRQFSNSRSEMNVSTLELGDSALYLCASSFSQQEYGYTFGSGTRLTVV.

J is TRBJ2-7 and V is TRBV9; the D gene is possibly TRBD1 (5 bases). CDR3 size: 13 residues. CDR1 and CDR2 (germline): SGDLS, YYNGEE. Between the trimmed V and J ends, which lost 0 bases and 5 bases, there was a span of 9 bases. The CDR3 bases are TGTGCCAGCAGCGTAGGAAGGGGCCACGAGCAGTACGTC. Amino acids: CASSVGRGHEQYV.

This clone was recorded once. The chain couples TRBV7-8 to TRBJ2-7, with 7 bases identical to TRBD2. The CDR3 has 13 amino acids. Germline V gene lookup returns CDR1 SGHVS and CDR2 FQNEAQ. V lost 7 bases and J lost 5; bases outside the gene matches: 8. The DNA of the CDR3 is TGTGCCAGCACGGTACGGGAGGTCCACGAGCAGTACTTC. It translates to CASTVREVHEQYF.

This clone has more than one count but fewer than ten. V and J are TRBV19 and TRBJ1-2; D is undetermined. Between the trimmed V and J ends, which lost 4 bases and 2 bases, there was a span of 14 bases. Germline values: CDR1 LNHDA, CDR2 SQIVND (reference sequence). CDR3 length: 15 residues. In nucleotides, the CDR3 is TGTGCCAGTAGTAAGAACAGAGACGACAACTATGGCTACACCTTC. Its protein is CASSKNRDDNYGYTF.

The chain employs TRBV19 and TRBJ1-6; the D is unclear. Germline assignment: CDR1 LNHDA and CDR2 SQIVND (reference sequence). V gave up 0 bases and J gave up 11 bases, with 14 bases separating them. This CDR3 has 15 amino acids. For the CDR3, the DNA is TGTGCCAGTAGTATAGATCTCGGGTCTTCGGCACCCCTCCACTTT. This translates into CASSIDLGSSAPLHF. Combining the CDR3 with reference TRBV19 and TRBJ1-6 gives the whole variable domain DGGITQSPKYLFRKEGQNVTLSCEQNLNHDAMYWYRQDPGQGLRLIYYSQIVNDFQKGDIAEGYSVSREKKESFPLTVTSAQKNPTAFYLCASSIDLGSSAPLHFGNGTRLTVT.

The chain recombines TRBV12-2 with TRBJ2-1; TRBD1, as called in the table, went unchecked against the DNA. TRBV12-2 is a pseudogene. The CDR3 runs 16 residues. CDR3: CASRSQAISSYNEQFF. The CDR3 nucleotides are TGTGCAAGTCGCTCCCAGGCTATCAGCTCCTACAATGAGCAGTTCTTC.

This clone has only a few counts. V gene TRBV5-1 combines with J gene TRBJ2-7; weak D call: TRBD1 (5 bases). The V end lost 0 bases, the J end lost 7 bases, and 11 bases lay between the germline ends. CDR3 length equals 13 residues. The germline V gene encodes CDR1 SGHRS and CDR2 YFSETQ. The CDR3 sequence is CASSLGRVGEQYF. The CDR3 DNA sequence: TGCGCCAGCAGCTTGGGCAGGGTTGGGGAGCAGTACTTC.

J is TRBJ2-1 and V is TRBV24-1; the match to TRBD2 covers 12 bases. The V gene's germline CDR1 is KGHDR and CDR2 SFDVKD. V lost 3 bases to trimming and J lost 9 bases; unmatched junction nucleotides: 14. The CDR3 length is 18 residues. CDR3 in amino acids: CATSDQPSSGGARGEQFF. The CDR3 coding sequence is TGTGCCACCAGTGATCAACCGTCTAGCGGGGGGGCCAGGGGTGAGCAGTTCTTC.

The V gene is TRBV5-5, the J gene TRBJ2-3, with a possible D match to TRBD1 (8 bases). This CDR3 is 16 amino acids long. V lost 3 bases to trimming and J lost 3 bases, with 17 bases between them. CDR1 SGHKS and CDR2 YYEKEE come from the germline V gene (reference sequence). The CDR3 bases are TGTGCCAGCAGCTCGCTTGACAGGGGAGGGACAGATACGCAGTATTTT. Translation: CASSSLDRGGTDTQYF.

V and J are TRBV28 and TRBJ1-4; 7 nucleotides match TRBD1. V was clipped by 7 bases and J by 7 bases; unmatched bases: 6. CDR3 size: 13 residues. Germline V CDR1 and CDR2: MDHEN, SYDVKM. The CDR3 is CASTGGEGEKLFF. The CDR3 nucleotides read TGTGCCAGCACAGGGGGAGAGGGTGAAAAACTGTTTTTT.